This note documents a single T cell receptor beta chain sequence. Its antigen remains undetermined. The sample holds no much larger clone one base away, and base qualities are not on file. This entry belongs to a study of OX40 agonist ivuxolimab in advanced cancers. Regarding the study in general: Ivuxolimab, which targeted the costimulatory receptor OX40 (CD134), was an agonistic, fully human IgG2 monoclonal antibody. Intravenous ivuxolimab was administered to patients every 2 weeks at six dose levels: 0.01, 0.1, 0.3, 1.5, 3 and 10 mg/kg. Among the approximately 54 dose-escalation patients, around 20 had hepatocellular carcinoma, 15 or so melanoma, 9 renal cell carcinoma and 9 head and neck cancer. In the dose-escalation cohort, roughly four fifths of patients were male, and the mean age was approximately 55 years, with a range of roughly 23 to 85. Prior anti-PD-1, anti-PD-L1 or anti-CTLA-4 therapy was permitted, and checkpoint inhibitors had been received by 30% to 40% of dose-escalation patients. Three dose-escalation patients achieved partial responses, one with hepatocellular carcinoma and two with cutaneous melanoma. Peripheral TCRbeta sequencing was intended to test whether TCR sequence diversity was altered and clonal T-cell expansion was caused by ivuxolimab. The monotherapy dose-escalation portion (N ≈ 56 patients) of the phase I ivuxolimab trial is reported in the paper.

The paper as a whole reports these results and caveats: Antigen specificity was not determined for the clonally expanded peripheral T cells. Low levels of normalized T-cell clonal expansion were also seen in some nonresponding patients. Clonal expansion of both CD4+ and CD8+ blood T cells was observed from baseline to week 6 at doses 0.1 to 3.0 mg/kg. Partial responders in the 0.1-3.0 mg/kg groups had among the lowest normalized peripheral clonal expansion, especially among CD8+ T cells. After ivuxolimab, expanded clones were on average more numerous among CD8+ T cells than among CD4+ T cells.

According to the germline V gene, CDR1 reads MGHRA and CDR2 reads YSYEKL. Compared with germline, V lacks 4 bases and J lacks 4 bases; bases without a gene match: 7. The CDR3, from cysteine to phenylalanine, totals 16 residues. Kept here is only the CDR3 DNA, which spans 48 bases and is read in frame from base 1. The trial excluded patients who had a history of autoimmune disease or were on systemic immunosuppression. Peripheral blood for TCR sequencing was collected from all dose cohorts at baseline, on cycle 4 day 1, and on cycle 7 day 1. Samples were obtained from an open-label, multicenter, first-in-human phase I dose-escalation trial of ivuxolimab. Adults with locally advanced or metastatic melanoma, renal cell, hepatocellular, or head and neck squamous cell carcinoma were enrolled in the trial. Before TCR sequencing, CD4+ T cells and CD8+ T cells were sorted from peripheral blood as separate populations.

Genomic DNA was isolated from the sorted cells so that the TCRbeta CDR3 region could be sequenced. The immunoSEQ Assay was used to sequence the TCRbeta CDR3 regions. Not all clones reach the TCRdb copy of this immuneACCESS table, which keeps in-frame sequences only. Checked studies attribute under half of the gap to unresolved V genes and leave the rest unexplained. In this sample the table shows about 55,000 clones, 80% to 90% of which occur a single time. The top ten constitute more than 1% of the sample. The TCR originated in an adult with an advanced solid tumor such as melanoma, head and neck, liver or kidney cancer. Rearrangement joined TRBV4-1 to TRBJ2-6, and 7 bases in between align with TRBD2. This specimen consisted of CD4+ or CD8+ T cells sorted from blood, obtained in a trial of the OX40 agonist ivuxolimab. The sequenced DNA: TGCGCCAGCAGCCCCATTGCGGGAGCCGGGGCCAACGTCCTGACTTTC. Its protein reads: CASSPIAGAGANVLTF.